Presented here are 17 T cell receptor beta chains from one specimen sequenced in a study of follicular helper T cells after annual influenza vaccination. Described time point: 2014-2015 season, 7 days after vaccination. TCRdb keeps only in-frame clones here, not all; method: immunoSEQ multiplex PCR. The sample has some 9,900 clones, around four fifths seen once; the top ten hold roughly 0.69%. The specimen comprised CXCR5- memory CD4+ T cells sorted from blood, sampled 7 days after influenza vaccination. Source of these receptors: an adult who received the influenza vaccine.

This rearrangement joins TRBV4-2 to TRBJ2-6, with 10 bases matching TRBD2. Unmatched junction bases numbered 6, after V lost 0 bases and J lost 4 bases. The germline V gene encodes CDR1 LGHNA and CDR2 YNFKEQ. The CDR3 is 18 residues long. CDR3 amino acids: CASSQESQRGGGANVLTF. For the CDR3, the DNA is TGTGCCAGCAGCCAAGAATCTCAGCGGGGGGGCGGGGCCAACGTCCTGACTTTC.

The V and J genes are TRBV6-1 and TRBJ2-1; weak D call: TRBD1 (6 bases). V lost 4 bases and J 0 bases, leaving 13 bases between the germline ends. The CDR3 is 16 amino acids. Germline V gene sequence: CDR1 MNHNS, CDR2 SASEGT. CDR3 amino acids: CASSGRTASSYNEQFF. The CDR3 DNA sequence: TGTGCCAGCAGTGGCCGGACAGCTAGCTCCTACAATGAGCAGTTCTTC.

This clone was counted a single time. V usage is TRBV29-1 and J usage is TRBJ2-5; D unclear. Germline V gene sequence: CDR1 SQVTM, CDR2 ANQGSEA. The CDR3 is made up of 12 amino acids. V lost 5 bases and J 2 bases, leaving 9 bases between the germline ends. CDR3 protein: CSVSDGQETQYF. DNA of the CDR3: TGCAGCGTTTCTGACGGACAAGAGACCCAGTACTTC.

The J gene is TRBJ2-7, the V gene TRBV7-9, with D perhaps matching TRBD1 (5 bases). The length of the CDR3 is 14 residues. From germline, CDR1 is SEHNR and CDR2 FQNEAQ (reference sequence). Trimming took 1 base from V and 6 from J, leaving 13 bases between them. DNA for the CDR3: TGTGCCAGCAGCTTAGGGGGCCTTGGGTCCGAGCAGTACTTC. Translating it yields CASSLGGLGSEQYF. Using reference TRBV7-9 and TRBJ2-7 for the parts outside the CDR3, the full variable domain is DTGVSQNPRHKITKRGQNVTFRCDPISEHNRLYWYRQTLGQGPEFLTYFQNEAQLEKSRLLSDRFSAERPKGSFSTLEIQRTEQGDSAMYLCASSLGGLGSEQYFGPGTRLTVT.

This chain links TRBV2 with TRBJ2-5; D gene ambiguous. V shed 10 bases and J shed 1 base, with 10 bases lying between them. The CDR3 has 12 amino acids. In germline, CDR1 is SNHLY, CDR2 FYNNEI. The CDR3 spells CAKKDLQETQYF. The DNA for the CDR3 is TGTGCCAAGAAGGACCTCCAAGAGACCCAGTACTTC.

This clone was seen a few times. V and J are TRBV7-2 and TRBJ2-7; 7 bases are a match to TRBD2. Germline loops: CDR1 SGHTA, CDR2 FQGNSA. This CDR3 comprises 13 residues. J was trimmed by 3 bases and V by 6 bases; bases with no gene match: 5. This chain's CDR3 is CASRVASGYEQYF. The CDR3 DNA follows: TGTGCCAGCAGGGTAGCTAGCGGCTACGAGCAGTACTTC.

The rearrangement links TRBV5-1 to TRBJ2-1, with a weak D call TRBD2 (5 bases). Germline assignment: CDR1 SGHRS and CDR2 YFSETQ. V was cut by 0 bases and J by 3 bases, with 10 bases left in between. The length of the CDR3 is 15 residues. The DNA for the CDR3 is TGCGCCAGCAGCTTGGGAGGGTCGGTCTACAATGAGCAGTTCTTC. Protein sequence: CASSLGGSVYNEQFF.

The rearrangement links TRBV6-5 to TRBJ1-2, with D perhaps TRBD1 (5 bases). Germline loops: CDR1 MNHEY, CDR2 SVGAGI. This CDR3 contains 13 residues. V gave up 6 bases and J gave up 6 bases, with 14 bases separating them. The CDR3 DNA follows: TGTGCCAGCAGACCCTTTCCAGGGCATGGCTACACCTTC. Its translation: CASRPFPGHGYTF.

This clone was counted a few times. The chain has TRBV2 and TRBJ2-3; 8 bases fit TRBD1. CDR1 SNHLY and CDR2 FYNNEI come from the germline V gene. Losses at the gene ends were 9 bases for V and 9 bases for J; bases not matched to a gene: 5. This CDR3 comprises 11 residues. The CDR3: CASRTGRTQYF. DNA of the CDR3: TGTGCCAGTAGGACAGGGAGGACGCAGTATTTT. Full variable domain (remainder filled in from reference TRBV2 and TRBJ2-3): EPEVTQTPSHQVTQMGQEVILRCVPISNHLYFYWYRQILGQKVEFLVSFYNNEISEKSEIFDDQFSVERPDGSNFTLKIRSTKLEDSAMYFCASRTGRTQYFGPGTRLTVL.

The J gene is TRBJ1-5, the V gene TRBV7-9; D remains unclear. V was pared by 1 base and J by 1 base, with 11 bases between. CDR1 and CDR2 (germline): SEHNR, FQNEAQ (reference sequence). This CDR3 has 16 amino acids. DNA of the CDR3: TGTGCCAGCAGCTTAGGGGCGGGCGCCAGCAATCAGCCCCAGCATTTT. It yields the protein CASSLGAGASNQPQHF.

As for this clone: The CDR3 end shows no conserved phenylalanine or tryptophan, and so a read error is likely. This sequence joins TRBV28 and TRBJ1-1; 7 bases agree with TRBD1. V lost 4 bases to trimming and J lost 5 bases; unmatched junction nucleotides: 7. Germline CDR1 is MDHEN and CDR2 is SYDVKM. The length of the CDR3 is 14 residues. For the CDR3, the DNA is TGTGCCAGCAGTTCCCGGACAGGCGGGACTGAAGCTTTCCTT. Protein: CASSSRTGGTEAFL.

The chain joins TRBV5-4 to TRBJ2-5, with TRBD1 matching over 8 bases. Germline lookup yields CDR1 SGHNT and CDR2 YYREEE (reference sequence). V lost 4 bases, J lost 2 bases, and 7 bases stayed unmatched. This CDR3 comprises 15 residues. CDR3 sequence (DNA): TGTGCCAGCAGCGCTACCGGGACAGGTCAAGAGACCCAGTACTTC. As protein: CASSATGTGQETQYF.

The chain links TRBV5-1 to TRBJ1-3, with D possibly matching TRBD1 (6 bases). Per germline, CDR1 SGHRS and CDR2 YFSETQ. The V and J ends lost 4 bases and 0 bases respectively, with 11 bases between them. The CDR3 length is 15 residues. CDR3 loop: CASSNAGDSGNTIYF. The CDR3 DNA reads TGCGCCAGCAGCAACGCAGGGGACTCTGGAAACACCATATATTTT.

The chain couples TRBV6-5 to TRBJ2-7; perhaps TRBD1 as D (5 bases). Looked up from germline, CDR1 is MNHEY and CDR2 is SVGAGI. This CDR3 has 15 residues. V was shortened by 2 bases and J by 0 bases, with 11 bases between the two germline ends. This CDR3 is CASSYNRLSSYEQYF. CDR3 in DNA: TGTGCCAGCAGTTACAACAGGCTAAGCTCCTACGAGCAGTACTTC.

This sequence joins TRBV19 and TRBJ2-4; D gene ambiguous. CDR1 is LNHDA, CDR2 SQIVND, per germline (reference sequence). CDR3 length equals 12 residues. V was trimmed by 0 bases and J by 11 bases, leaving 8 bases between them. CDR3 nucleotides: TGTGCCAGTAGTATAGAACACAGCCTTCAGTACTTC. Its protein is CASSIEHSLQYF.

This clone was counted a few times. The rearrangement uses TRBV7-2 and TRBJ1-5; no clear D gene. CDR3 length equals 14 residues. Germline CDR1 and CDR2: SGHTA and FQGNSA. V was cut by 1 base and J by 10 bases, with 14 bases left in between. The CDR3 spells CASSLGQPSGPQHF. The CDR3, as DNA: TGTGCCAGCAGCTTAGGGCAGCCAAGTGGACCCCAGCATTTT.

DNA of the CDR3: TGCAGCGCCGAGGGCAGCACAGATACGCAGTATTTT. Translated: CSAEGSTDTQYF. This chain joins TRBV29-1 and TRBJ2-3; D might be TRBD2 (5 bases). Trimming shortened V by 7 bases and J by 0 bases, and 8 bases separated the two germline ends. The CDR3 is 12 amino acids. CDR1 is SQVTM and CDR2 is ANQGSEA in the germline V gene.